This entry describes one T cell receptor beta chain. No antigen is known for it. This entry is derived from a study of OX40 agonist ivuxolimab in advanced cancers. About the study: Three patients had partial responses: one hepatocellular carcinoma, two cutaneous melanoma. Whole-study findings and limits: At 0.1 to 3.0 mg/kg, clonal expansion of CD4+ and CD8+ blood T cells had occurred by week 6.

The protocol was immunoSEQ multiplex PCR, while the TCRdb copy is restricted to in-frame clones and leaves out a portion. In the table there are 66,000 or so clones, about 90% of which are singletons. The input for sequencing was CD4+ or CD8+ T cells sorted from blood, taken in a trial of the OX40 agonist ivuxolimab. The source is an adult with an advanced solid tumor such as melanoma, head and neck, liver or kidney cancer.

CDR3 DNA sequence: TGTGCCAGTAGTATCATAGCGGGTTCCTACGAGCAGTACTTC. Encoded protein: CASSIIAGSYEQYF. The V gene is TRBV19, the J gene TRBJ2-7, with 7 bases matching TRBD2. Germline trimming cut 3 bases from V and 1 base from J; bases unmatched to any gene: 3. Germline CDR1 and CDR2: LNHDA and SQIVND (reference sequence). CDR3 length: 14 residues.